The present entry profiles one TCR beta chain with its context. The antigen is unknown. This sample was taken from a study of follicular helper T cells after annual influenza vaccination. Broader study findings: Only roughly 8.5-23% of analyzed cells yielded productive TCRB sequences. Plasmablast frequency change correlated with clonality change in ICOS+CD38+ cTfh. Recurrent ICOS+CD38+ cTfh clonotypes included tetramer and AIM influenza-specific ones.

The assay was immunoSEQ multiplex PCR, and TCRdb's table has in-frame clones only and misses some. Of several thousand clones in the sample, around 86% are singletons; the top ten hold approximately 4%. CDR1 is SGHNT, CDR2 YYREEE, per germline (reference sequence). Trimming removed 1 base from V and 5 bases from J; junction bases left unmatched: 10. This CDR3 contains 17 residues. Time point indicated: 2015-2016 season, 7 days after influenza vaccination. This material consisted of CXCR5+ CD38- circulating T follicular helper cells from blood, taken 7 days after influenza vaccination. Indicated subset: circulating Tfh, non-naive CD4+CXCR5+PD-1+ (ICOS+CD38+ or ICOS-CD38-). The genes are TRBV5-4 and TRBJ2-5, with 11 nucleotides matching TRBD2. This TCR was recovered from an adult who received the influenza vaccine. This chain's CDR3 is CASSLLVAGGRGETQYF. The CDR3 nucleotides read TGTGCCAGCAGCTTGCTGGTAGCGGGGGGGCGTGGGGAGACCCAGTACTTC.